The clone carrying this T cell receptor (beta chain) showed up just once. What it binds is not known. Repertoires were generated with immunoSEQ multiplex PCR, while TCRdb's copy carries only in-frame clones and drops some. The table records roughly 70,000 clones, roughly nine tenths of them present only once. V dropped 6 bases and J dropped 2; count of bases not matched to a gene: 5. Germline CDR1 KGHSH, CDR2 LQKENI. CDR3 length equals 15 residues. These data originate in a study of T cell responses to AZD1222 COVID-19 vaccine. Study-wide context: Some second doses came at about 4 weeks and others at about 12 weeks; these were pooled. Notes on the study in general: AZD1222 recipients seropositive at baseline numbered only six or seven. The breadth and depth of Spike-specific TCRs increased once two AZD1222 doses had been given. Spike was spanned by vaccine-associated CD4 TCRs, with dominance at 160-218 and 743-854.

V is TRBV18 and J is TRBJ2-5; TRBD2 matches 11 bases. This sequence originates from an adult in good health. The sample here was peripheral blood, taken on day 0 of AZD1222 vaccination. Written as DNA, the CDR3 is TGTGCCAGCTCTCGCCTAGCGGGGGGACAAGAGACCCAGTACTTC. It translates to CASSRLAGGQETQYF.